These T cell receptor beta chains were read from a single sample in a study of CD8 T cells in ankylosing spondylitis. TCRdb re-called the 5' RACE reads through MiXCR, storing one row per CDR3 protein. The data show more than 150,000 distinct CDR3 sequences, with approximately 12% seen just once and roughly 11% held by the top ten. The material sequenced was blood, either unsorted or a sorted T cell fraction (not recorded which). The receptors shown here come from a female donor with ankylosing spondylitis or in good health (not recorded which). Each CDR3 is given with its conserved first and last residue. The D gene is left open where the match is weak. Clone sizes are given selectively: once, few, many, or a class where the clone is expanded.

DNA: TGTGCCACCAGGGACCGGGGTTTGTCCCAGCATTTT; CDR3: CATRDRGLSQHF; J: TRBJ1-5; V: TRBV10-3; size: many; D: -
DNA: TGTGCCAGCAGCCAACGGGACAGGCAGGATTCACCCCTCCACTTT; CDR3: CASSQRDRQDSPLHF; J: TRBJ1-6; V: TRBV7-2; size: -; D: TRBD1
DNA: TGCGCCAGCAGCCAAGAAACCGGACAGCTCAAGATGAACACTGAAGCTTTCTTT; CDR3: CASSQETGQLKMNTEAFF; J: TRBJ1-1; V: TRBV4-3; size: many; D: -
DNA: TGTGCCACCAGTGACTCAAGGCGAGGGACTGGGCCTCATGAGCAGTTCTTC; CDR3: CATSDSRRGTGPHEQFF; J: TRBJ2-1; V: TRBV24-1; size: -; D: -
DNA: TGCAGTGCTAGAGGACCGTACCAAGAGACCCAGTACTTC; CDR3: CSARGPYQETQYF; J: TRBJ2-5; V: TRBV20-1; size: few; D: -
DNA: TGTGCCAGCAGCTTGGGTTCCACCTTCCTTACCGAGCAGTACTTC; CDR3: CASSLGSTFLTEQYF; J: TRBJ2-7; V: TRBV5-5; size: many; D: -
DNA: TGTGCCAGCAGCTTCGGTGGCGGGACAACTAATGAAAAACTGTTTTTT; CDR3: CASSFGGGTTNEKLFF; J: TRBJ1-4; V: TRBV6-1; size: many; D: -
DNA: TGTGCCAGCTCCCCGTCCCGGGAATCCCATGGCTACACCTTC; CDR3: CASSPSRESHGYTF; J: TRBJ1-2; V: TRBV18; size: -; D: -
DNA: TGTTCCAGCAGTCCGGGGCTTTACGCCGGGGAGCTGTTTTTT; CDR3: CSSSPGLYAGELFF; J: TRBJ2-2; V: TRBV12-3/TRBV12-4; size: -; D: -
DNA: TGCAGCGTGGTTCCGGGACTAGCGGAAGAGACCCAGTACTTC; CDR3: CSVVPGLAEETQYF; J: TRBJ2-5; V: TRBV29-1; size: many; D: TRBD2
DNA: TGTGCCAGCAGCTTTGCCGGGGGAGAAGAGACCCAGTACTTC; CDR3: CASSFAGGEETQYF; J: TRBJ2-5; V: TRBV7-2; size: -; D: -
DNA: TGCAGCGTTGAGGCCCCCGGGACGACCAGGTGTGAGCAGTACTTC; CDR3: CSVEAPGTTRCEQYF; J: TRBJ2-7; V: TRBV29-1; size: -; D: -
DNA: TGTGCCAGCACCCAGGGGATCAGGGCCGGGGAGCTGTTTTTT; CDR3: CASTQGIRAGELFF; J: TRBJ2-2; V: TRBV7-6; size: -; D: -
DNA: TGTGCCAGCAGCACAACCGGGACAACAGGAAACACCATATATTTT; CDR3: CASSTTGTTGNTIYF; J: TRBJ1-3; V: TRBV7-9; size: many; D: -
DNA: TGTGCCAGCAGTTTGCGCAGGGGAGAGGGCTACACCTTC; CDR3: CASSLRRGEGYTF; J: TRBJ1-2; V: TRBV27; size: -; D: -
DNA: TGCAGCGTTTCGGTAGGACAGTCTTACGATGGTCAGCCCCAGCATTTT; CDR3: CSVSVGQSYDGQPQHF; J: TRBJ1-5; V: TRBV29-1; size: many; D: -
DNA: TGCGCCAGCAGCCAAGACAGGGCTAGCGGGAGCTGGCGAGAGACCCAGTACTTC; CDR3: CASSQDRASGSWRETQYF; J: TRBJ2-5; V: TRBV4-1; size: few; D: TRBD2
DNA: TGTGCCAGCACCTTTTTGCGCGGGAGGGACACAGATACGCAGTATTTT; CDR3: CASTFLRGRDTDTQYF; J: TRBJ2-3; V: TRBV6-1; size: many; D: TRBD2
DNA: TGCAGCGTTGAAACTAGCGGGAGCACAGATACGCAGTATTTT; CDR3: CSVETSGSTDTQYF; J: TRBJ2-3; V: TRBV29-1; size: once; D: TRBD2
DNA: TGTGCCAGCAACGGGGTGGATGAGAGTCAGCCCCAGCATTTT; CDR3: CASNGVDESQPQHF; J: TRBJ1-5; V: TRBV7-2; size: many; D: -
DNA: TGCGCCAGCAGCGCCGACAATATGAACACTGAAGCTTTCTTT; CDR3: CASSADNMNTEAFF; J: TRBJ1-1; V: TRBV5-1; size: few; D: -
DNA: TGTGCCAGCACCTGGGACTCCCTCGGAGAGCAGTACTTC; CDR3: CASTWDSLGEQYF; J: TRBJ2-7; V: TRBV6-2/TRBV6-3; size: many; D: -
DNA: TGCGCCAGCAGCACGGGACAGCCCCAAGAGACCCAGTACTTC; CDR3: CASSTGQPQETQYF; J: TRBJ2-5; V: TRBV5-1; size: -; D: TRBD1
DNA: TGTGCCAGCCGTGATTTGACAGGGAGATACGGGGAGCTGTTTTTT; CDR3: CASRDLTGRYGELFF; J: TRBJ2-2; V: TRBV4-2; size: many; D: TRBD1
DNA: TGCGCCAGCAGCTTGGCAACAGGGGCGGGGAACACTGAAGCTTTCTTT; CDR3: CASSLATGAGNTEAFF; J: TRBJ1-1; V: TRBV5-1; size: many; D: TRBD1
DNA: TGCGCCAGCAGCTCAGGACTAAGCGAGCAGTACTTC; CDR3: CASSSGLSEQYF; J: TRBJ2-7; V: TRBV5-1; size: many; D: -
DNA: TGTGCCAGCAGTTACAATTCCCCGCTAGCGGGAGCGAACACCGGGGAGCTGTTTTTT; CDR3: CASSYNSPLAGANTGELFF; J: TRBJ2-2; V: TRBV6-5; size: -; D: TRBD2
DNA: TGTGCCACCAGCAGTTGGACTAGCGGGAGATATGAGCAGTTCTTC; CDR3: CATSSWTSGRYEQFF; J: TRBJ2-1; V: TRBV15; size: many; D: TRBD2
DNA: TGTGCCAGCAGCCAAGCCCGCGGCATGAGCTCCTACGAGCAGTACTTC; CDR3: CASSQARGMSSYEQYF; J: TRBJ2-7; V: TRBV3-1; size: -; D: -
DNA: TGCGCCAGCAGCCAAGAGGCCAGAGGGCTTGCCTACGAGCAGTACTTC; CDR3: CASSQEARGLAYEQYF; J: TRBJ2-7; V: TRBV4-3; size: many; D: -
DNA: TGTGCCAGCTCAACCCTAGCGGGAGGGTACAATGAGCAATTCTTC; CDR3: CASSTLAGGYNEQFF; J: TRBJ2-1; V: TRBV18; size: -; D: TRBD2
DNA: TGTGCCAGCAGCTTGGAATTGGGACTAGCTGTCACCGGGGAGCTGTTTTTT; CDR3: CASSLELGLAVTGELFF; J: TRBJ2-2; V: TRBV5-4; size: few; D: TRBD2
DNA: TGTGCCAGTGGGGGGTTTCGTGCGGGTGGTCTGTTTTTT; CDR3: CASGGFRAGGLFF; J: TRBJ1-4; V: TRBV28; size: many; D: -
DNA: TGTGCCTGGAGACGGACAGGGGGCATCAGGACTGAAGCTTTCTTT; CDR3: CAWRRTGGIRTEAFF; J: TRBJ1-1; V: TRBV30; size: -; D: TRBD1
DNA: TGTGCCAGCAGTTCCTCTGGCCCCTACGAGCAGTACTTC; CDR3: CASSSSGPYEQYF; J: TRBJ2-7; V: TRBV6-5; size: many; D: -
DNA: TGTGCCACCAGTGATTCAGTAGCCAAAAACATTCAGTACTTC; CDR3: CATSDSVAKNIQYF; J: TRBJ2-4; V: TRBV24-1; size: -; D: -
DNA: TGCGCCAGCAGCCAAGCGGGGTCCCGGGGTGAGCAGTTCTTC; CDR3: CASSQAGSRGEQFF; J: TRBJ2-1; V: TRBV4-3; size: -; D: -
DNA: TGCAGTGCTAGAGTGACTAGCGGGAAGAATGAGCAGTTCTTC; CDR3: CSARVTSGKNEQFF; J: TRBJ2-1; V: TRBV20-1; size: many; D: TRBD2
DNA: TGTGCCAGCAGGCAGGGTTCCGGAAACACCATATATTTT; CDR3: CASRQGSGNTIYF; J: TRBJ1-3; V: TRBV6-6; size: many; D: -
DNA: TGTGCCAGCAGTTCCCCAGGGCCGCGCGACGAGCAGTACTTC; CDR3: CASSSPGPRDEQYF; J: TRBJ2-7; V: TRBV28; size: many; D: -
DNA: TGCGCCAGCAGCTTGGATAAGGGGACAGATACGCAGTATTTT; CDR3: CASSLDKGTDTQYF; J: TRBJ2-3; V: TRBV5-1; size: many; D: -
DNA: TGTGCCAGCACTATACAGGGAGCAGGTACGCAGTATTTT; CDR3: CASTIQGAGTQYF; J: TRBJ2-3; V: TRBV28; size: many; D: -
DNA: TGCAGTGCTACCTTGCTAGCGGGAGGGCCCAATGAGCAGTTCTTC; CDR3: CSATLLAGGPNEQFF; J: TRBJ2-1; V: TRBV20-1; size: many; D: TRBD2
DNA: TGCAGCGTGCCGGGGGCTACGTCGGTCCATGAGCAGTTCTTC; CDR3: CSVPGATSVHEQFF; J: TRBJ2-1; V: TRBV29-1; size: many; D: -
DNA: TGTGCCAGCAGCAAACCCGGGACTAGCAAAGATACGCAGTATTTT; CDR3: CASSKPGTSKDTQYF; J: TRBJ2-3; V: TRBV6-4; size: few; D: TRBD2
DNA: TGTGCCAGCAGCCCTCGGACTAGCGGGAGAGAGACCCAGTACTTC; CDR3: CASSPRTSGRETQYF; J: TRBJ2-5; V: TRBV7-2; size: -; D: TRBD2
DNA: TGTGCCAGCAGGGGACAGGTGGAAAACTATGGCTACACCTTC; CDR3: CASRGQVENYGYTF; J: TRBJ1-2; V: TRBV27; size: many; D: TRBD1
DNA: TGTGCCAGGGAGGGGGTATTAAATCAGCCCCAGCATTTT; CDR3: CAREGVLNQPQHF; J: TRBJ1-5; V: TRBV28; size: many; D: -
DNA: TGCGCCACAGCTCCGGGACAGGGCAGCTATGGCTACACCTTC; CDR3: CATAPGQGSYGYTF; J: TRBJ1-2; V: TRBV5-1; size: few; D: TRBD1
DNA: TGTGCCAGCAGCTTCCGAACCTCCTACAATGAGCAGTTCTTC; CDR3: CASSFRTSYNEQFF; J: TRBJ2-1; V: TRBV7-2; size: few; D: -
DNA: TGTGCCAGCTCCAACTTGGGTTTTGGCTACACCTTC; CDR3: CASSNLGFGYTF; J: TRBJ1-2; V: TRBV6-5; size: -; D: -
DNA: TGTGCCAGCACCCTCCAGGGGAACACTGAAGCTTTCTTT; CDR3: CASTLQGNTEAFF; J: TRBJ1-1; V: TRBV12-3/TRBV12-4; size: many; D: -
DNA: TGTGCCAACAGCCGACCCGACGGACAGGGTCCGGTCCACGAGCAGTACTTC; CDR3: CANSRPDGQGPVHEQYF; J: TRBJ2-7; V: TRBV21-1; size: -; D: -
DNA: TGTGCCAGCAGCTTAGGGAAAGGGGGCGGCTATGGCCACACCTTC; CDR3: CASSLGKGGGYGHTF; J: TRBJ1-2; V: TRBV7-2; size: -; D: TRBD1
DNA: TGTGCCACCAGCAGAGATCGGGCAGAAGCTTTCTTT; CDR3: CATSRDRAEAFF; J: TRBJ1-1; V: TRBV15; size: many; D: -
DNA: TGCAGTGCTAGAGATTATTTCCGAGGGATTGGCACCGGGGAGCTGTTTTTT; CDR3: CSARDYFRGIGTGELFF; J: TRBJ2-2; V: TRBV20-1; size: many; D: -
DNA: TGCAGTGCGCCGCTAGCGGGGAATGAGCAGTTCTTC; CDR3: CSAPLAGNEQFF; J: TRBJ2-1; V: TRBV20-1; size: many; D: TRBD2